This T cell receptor beta chain was documented in a study of blood T cell repertoires in COVID-19. The wider study: The cDNA or gDNA used as material had been derived from T cells, B-cell-depleted T cells, or PBMCs.

Cohorts were determined from participant-reported clinical history. Germline CDR1 reads SGHRS; CDR2 reads YFSETQ. The CDR3 is made up of 15 amino acids. After removal of 3 bases from V and 5 bases from J, the junction contained 4 bases not matched to a gene. Sequencing used immunoSEQ multiplex PCR; TCRdb keeps in-frame clones, though not all of them. In the table there are 150,000 or so clones, 81% of which are singletons. The specimen sequenced was PBMCs or T cells enriched from blood (not recorded which). The sequence came from a middle-aged woman with acute COVID-19. The chain links TRBV5-1 to TRBJ2-5, with TRBD2 matching over 13 bases. This chain's CDR3 is CASSSGLAGLETQYF. CDR3 nucleotide sequence: TGCGCCAGCAGCTCGGGACTAGCGGGATTGGAGACCCAGTACTTC.